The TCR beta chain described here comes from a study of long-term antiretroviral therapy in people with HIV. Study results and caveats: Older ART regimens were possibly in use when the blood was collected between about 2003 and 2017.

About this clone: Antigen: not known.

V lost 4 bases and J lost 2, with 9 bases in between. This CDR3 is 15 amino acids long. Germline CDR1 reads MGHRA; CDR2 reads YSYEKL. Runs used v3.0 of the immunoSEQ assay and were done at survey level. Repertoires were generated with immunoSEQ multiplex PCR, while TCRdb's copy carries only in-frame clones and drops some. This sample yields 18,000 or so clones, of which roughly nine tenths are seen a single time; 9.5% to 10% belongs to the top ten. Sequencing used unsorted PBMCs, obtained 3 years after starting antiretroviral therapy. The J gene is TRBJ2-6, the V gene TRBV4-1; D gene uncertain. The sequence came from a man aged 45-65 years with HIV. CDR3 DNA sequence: TGCGCCAGCAGCCCAGAGGCCACTGGGGCCAACGTCCTGACTTTC. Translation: CASSPEATGANVLTF.